Following are 23 T cell receptor beta chains from one sample sequenced in a study of T cells in women clearing cervical HPV infection. Generated by immunoSEQ multiplex PCR, the TCRdb table keeps only in-frame clones and is missing some. The listing records approximately 44,000 clones. Sequences were obtained from blood buffy coat. The source of these receptors is a woman aged 18 to 75 with a cervical HPV16 infection that either progressed to CIN3+ or cleared (not recorded which).

Remarks on this clone: Coverage ceases 3 residues before the CDR3 finishes, and the germline J gene fills in the end. V gene TRBV19 combines with J gene TRBJ1-1; 8 bases fit TRBD1. In germline, CDR1 is LNHDA, CDR2 SQIVND (reference sequence). The CDR3 spans 14 residues. Incomplete CDR3 DNA: TGTGCCAGTAGTGTCCAGGGGGCGAGGCGGGAA. It encodes CASSVQGARRE. The complete CDR3 protein is CASSVQGARREAFF.

A remark on this clone: The CDR3 extends 3 residues past the end of the read, so its final part is completed from the germline J gene. The rearrangement links TRBV4-1 to TRBJ2-5; weak D call: TRBD2 (5 bases). The CDR3 sequence is 14 residues long. Germline CDR1 MGHRA, CDR2 YSYEKL. The ends were cut back, 1 base at V and 5 bases at J, with 11 bases in the middle. This chain's CDR3 is CASSQGPGGETQYF. The DNA read from the CDR3 is TGCGCCAGCAGCCAAGGGCCGGGCGGGGAGACC.

Points on this clone: The read stops 3 residues short of the end of the CDR3; the missing end is completed from the germline J gene. This chain links TRBV7-2 with TRBJ2-3; perhaps TRBD1 as D (6 bases). This CDR3 spans 15 amino acids. Germline V gene lookup returns CDR1 SGHTA and CDR2 FQGNSA. CDR3 DNA (partial): TGTGCCAGCAGCTCTCTCACAGGGATAAAGGAGACG. Translated, it gives CASSSLTGIKET. The entire CDR3 protein is CASSSLTGIKETQYF. The full variable domain, rest sourced from reference TRBV7-2 and TRBJ2-3, is GAGVSQSPSNKVTEKGKDVELRCDPISGHTALYWYRQSLGQGLEFLIYFQGNSAPDKSGLPSDRFSAERTGGSVSTLTIQRTQQEDSAVYLCASSSLTGIKETQYFGPGTRLTVL.

With regard to this clone: Read data end 3 residues before the CDR3 end; the end is taken from the germline J gene. The chain couples TRBV7-6 to TRBJ1-5; 7 bases align to TRBD1. The V gene's germline CDR1 is SGHVS and CDR2 FNYEAQ. V dropped 5 bases and J dropped 6; count of bases not matched to a gene: 7. This CDR3 is built from 14 residues. Incomplete CDR3 DNA: TGTGCCAGCAGCCCGGGGGACAGCCTTCAGCCC. As protein: CASSPGDSLQP. The complete CDR3 protein is CASSPGDSLQPQHF.

The sequenced part of the CDR3 DNA is TGTGCCAGCAGCTTAGGGGGGGAAGGCGAG. Its translation is CASSLGGEGE. The whole CDR3 region reads CASSLGGEGEQYF. V and J are TRBV7-9 and TRBJ2-7; perhaps TRBD2 as D (6 bases). Coverage ceases 3 residues before the CDR3 finishes, and the germline J gene fills in the end. The germline V and J ends were trimmed by 1 base and 6 bases, with 10 bases remaining between them. The CDR3 covers 13 residues. Germline lookup yields CDR1 SEHNR and CDR2 FQNEAQ (reference sequence).

CDR3 DNA, as far as it was read: TGTGCCAGCTCACCGTGGGACAACTACAATGAG. Its protein product is CASSPWDNYNE. The CDR3 as a whole reads CASSPWDNYNEQFF. This rearrangement joins TRBV18 to TRBJ2-1, with TRBD1 as a possible D gene (6 bases). The read finishes 3 residues shy of the CDR3 end, and the germline J gene is used to complete it. Germline assignment: CDR1 KGHSH and CDR2 LQKENI. The CDR3 has 14 amino acids. V was trimmed by 3 bases and J by 3 bases, leaving 9 bases between them.

In the case of this clone: It is unclear where the CDR3 begins or ends on the DNA, so no DNA is shown, and the CDR3 is as TCRdb lists it. The chain couples TRBV11-1 to TRBJ2-7; the table names TRBD2, a call not compared with the DNA. Germline V gene data show CDR1 as SGHAT and CDR2 as FQDESV (reference sequence). The CDR3 totals 15 residues, both ends included. CDR3 sequence reads: CASSRIGDFRGEQYF.

Details on this clone: The read terminates 3 residues ahead of where the CDR3 ends, so the germline J gene completes it. The gene calls are TRBV14 and TRBJ1-2; TRBD1 is a possible D gene (5 bases). CDR3 length: 13 amino acids. CDR1 is SGHDN, CDR2 FVKESK, per germline. CDR3 region: CASSQSPGGIYTF. The sequenced part of the CDR3 DNA is TGTGCCAGCAGCCAAAGCCCCGGGGGAATT.

On this clone: The CDR3 goes on 3 residues after the read ends, and that part is filled in from the germline J gene. The rearrangement joins TRBV20-1 to TRBJ1-2; D not resolved. The germline CDR1 and CDR2 sequences are DFQATT and SNEGSKA (reference sequence). This CDR3 contains 13 residues. The V gene lost 5 bases and the J gene lost 7 bases, with 17 bases spanning the gap. The CDR3 sequence is CSAPAGGIGGYTF. The CDR3 DNA, read in part, is TGCAGTGCTCCAGCAGGCGGGATCGGTGGC.

In the case of this clone: Read data end 3 residues before the CDR3 end; the end is taken from the germline J gene. The chain joins TRBV5-1 to TRBJ1-1; unclear D gene. Per the germline V gene, CDR1 is SGHRS and CDR2 is YFSETQ. Trimming removed 0 bases at V and 6 bases at J, with 9 bases between. This CDR3 spans 13 amino acids. The CDR3 DNA, read in part, is TGCGCCAGCAGCTTGGGAGCTATGGCTGAA. Amino acid sequence: CASSLGAMAE. The full CDR3 protein is CASSLGAMAEAFF.

Of note for this clone: An end of the junction differs from the germline gene, which may be a read error. The read terminates 3 residues before the CDR3 end, so the remaining end is supplied by the germline J gene. V is TRBV7-9 and J is TRBJ2-5; D is perhaps TRBD2 (5 bases). Germline values: CDR1 SEHNR, CDR2 FQNEAQ (reference sequence). This CDR3 has 14 residues. The sequenced CDR3 bases are TGTTCCAGCAGCTTCCGGGGTTTCCAAGAGACC. Translation gives CSSSFRGFQET. The CDR3 reads in full as CSSSFRGFQETQYF.

As to this clone: The missing CDR3 end, 3 residues past where the read stops, is filled in from the germline J gene. This chain joins TRBV5-1 and TRBJ2-3; the match to TRBD2 covers 7 bases. Germline V gene lookup returns CDR1 SGHRS and CDR2 YFSETQ. The CDR3 totals 16 residues. Trimming cost V 4 bases and J 6 bases; bases outside gene matches: 14. The covered CDR3 bases are TGCGCCAGCAGCGGCGTTCTGGGGGGGATCGGGGATACG. This codes for CASSGVLGGIGDT. The complete CDR3 protein is CASSGVLGGIGDTQYF.

Notes on this clone: The read terminates 3 residues before the CDR3 end, so the remaining end is supplied by the germline J gene. The chain carries TRBV11-3 and TRBJ2-5, with TRBD2 as a possible D gene (5 bases). V lost 0 bases and J 5 bases, leaving 7 bases between the germline ends. The CDR3 is made up of 13 amino acids. Germline-derived CDR1 and CDR2 are SGHNT and YENEEA. The CDR3: CASSLDGGETQYF. The covered CDR3 bases are TGTGCCAGCAGCTTAGATGGCGGGGAGACC.

In regard to this clone: The read ends 3 residues shy of where the CDR3 ends; the end is completed using the germline J gene. The rearrangement uses TRBV20-1 and TRBJ2-5; 12 bases line up with TRBD1. The CDR3 is 15 amino acids. CDR1 and CDR2 from the germline V gene are DFQATT and SNEGSKA (reference sequence). V shed 3 bases, J shed 3 bases, and the junction held 5 bases outside the gene matches. CDR3 DNA, as far as it was read: TGCAGTGCTAGGGGGGACAGGGGGCTGGAAGAGACC. Translating it yields CSARGDRGLEET. The whole CDR3 sequence reads CSARGDRGLEETQYF.

For this clone: The CDR3 extends 3 residues past the end of the read, so its final part is completed from the germline J gene. The rearrangement uses TRBV19 and TRBJ2-2; D is perhaps TRBD1 (6 bases). Germline CDR1 and CDR2: LNHDA and SQIVND (reference sequence). There are 14 residues in the CDR3. Incomplete CDR3 DNA: TGTGCCAGTAGTGGACAGCCAACTAATGAAAAG. Amino acids: CASSGQPTNEK. The CDR3 in full is CASSGQPTNEKLFF.

As regards this clone: The read gets to within 3 residues of the CDR3 end, and the germline J gene fills in the rest. The J gene is TRBJ2-7, the V gene TRBV6-1, with 10 bases fitting TRBD2. The CDR3 extends over 15 amino acids. V shed 4 bases and J 2 bases; nucleotides not matched to a gene: 5. Germline-derived CDR1 and CDR2 are MNHNS and SASEGT. CDR3 DNA (partial): TGTGCCAGCAGTGTTGCTAGCGGGAGTCCCTACGAG. Translated: CASSVASGSPYE. The complete CDR3 sequence is CASSVASGSPYEQYF.

Note on this clone: The DNA ends 3 residues before the CDR3 does, and the rest of the CDR3 is filled in from the germline J gene. The chain couples TRBV4-1 to TRBJ2-3; D may be TRBD1 (6 bases). Trimming took 5 bases from V and 4 from J, leaving 16 bases between them. This CDR3 region has 15 residues. In germline, CDR1 is MGHRA, CDR2 YSYEKL. This chain's CDR3 is CASSSIRGRPDTQYF. The sequenced CDR3 bases are TGCGCCAGCAGCTCAATCAGGGGCAGGCCAGATACG.

Of note for this clone: The read stops 3 residues short of the end of the CDR3; the missing end is completed from the germline J gene. J is TRBJ2-3 and V is TRBV7-3, with a weak D call TRBD1 (6 bases). CDR3 size: 13 residues. Germline CDR1 is SGHTA and CDR2 is FQGTGA. V dropped 5 bases and J dropped 6 bases, with 12 bases sitting between them. CDR3 protein: CASSLGRGDTQYF. CDR3 DNA (partial): TGTGCCAGCAGCCTGGGAAGGGGGGATACG.

In regard to this clone: The read ends 3 residues before the CDR3 terminus; that terminus is restored from the germline J gene. This same CDR3 is encoded by further DNA sequences in the sample. V is TRBV7-3 and J is TRBJ1-5; a possible D gene is TRBD1 (6 bases). The germline V gene has CDR1 SGHTA and CDR2 FQGTGA. The CDR3 runs 15 residues. Trimming took off 5 bases at V and 2 bases at J, with 13 bases between the two ends. The CDR3 sequence is CASSPEGVRNQPQHF. CDR3 DNA, as far as it was read: TGTGCCAGCAGCCCCGAGGGGGTCCGCAATCAGCCC.

Notes on this clone: The read terminates 3 residues before the CDR3 end, so the remaining end is supplied by the germline J gene. This chain links TRBV18 with TRBJ1-5; weak D call: TRBD1 (5 bases). The germline V and J ends were trimmed by 1 base and 0 bases, with 19 bases remaining between them. Germline CDR1 and CDR2: KGHSH and LQKENI. CDR3 length: 19 amino acids. Partial CDR3 DNA: TGTGCCAGCTCACCACGTGCCATGGGAGGGGACTATAGCAATCAGCCC. Encoded protein: CASSPRAMGGDYSNQP. The full CDR3 protein is CASSPRAMGGDYSNQPQHF. The full variable domain, with the rest looked up from reference TRBV18 and TRBJ1-5, is NAGVMQNPRHLVRRRGQEARLRCSPMKGHSHVYWYRQLPEEGLKFMVYLQKENIIDESGMPKERFSAEFPKEGPSILRIQQVVRGDSAAYFCASSPRAMGGDYSNQPQHFGDGTRLSIL.

Concerning this clone: The read ends 3 residues shy of where the CDR3 ends; the end is completed using the germline J gene. V gene TRBV20-1 combines with J gene TRBJ2-7; TRBD1 matches at 9 bases. The CDR3 sequence is 15 residues long. Germline CDR1 DFQATT, CDR2 SNEGSKA (reference sequence). Losses at the gene ends were 3 bases for V and 4 bases for J; bases not matched to a gene: 10. The CDR3 bases that were read are TGCAGTGCTAGCAAAGGGACAGGGTTTCGATACGAG. Translation: CSASKGTGFRYE. The full CDR3 protein is CSASKGTGFRYEQYF.

Turning to this clone: The read stops 3 residues short of the end of the CDR3; the missing end is completed from the germline J gene. The chain carries TRBV20-1 and TRBJ1-4; TRBD1 is a possible D gene (6 bases). Trimming stripped 0 bases from V and 7 bases from J, with 15 bases between. Germline loops: CDR1 DFQATT, CDR2 SNEGSKA (reference sequence). CDR3 length equals 15 residues. Incomplete CDR3 DNA: TGCAGTGCTAGAGATCTAGGGGGGGCCGCTGAAAAA. Protein sequence: CSARDLGGAAEK. The CDR3 in its entirety is CSARDLGGAAEKLFF.

Worth noting for this clone: The read ends 3 residues shy of where the CDR3 ends; the end is completed using the germline J gene. This chain connects TRBV7-2 to TRBJ2-3; possibly TRBD1 for D (5 bases). Looked up from germline, CDR1 is SGHTA and CDR2 is FQGNSA. The V end was cut by 5 bases, the J end by 6 bases, with 15 bases between. This CDR3 spans 14 amino acids. The CDR3 bases that were read are TGTGCCAGCAGCCTGGGGCTTAGAGATGATACG. Its translation is CASSLGLRDDT. The whole CDR3 reads CASSLGLRDDTQYF.